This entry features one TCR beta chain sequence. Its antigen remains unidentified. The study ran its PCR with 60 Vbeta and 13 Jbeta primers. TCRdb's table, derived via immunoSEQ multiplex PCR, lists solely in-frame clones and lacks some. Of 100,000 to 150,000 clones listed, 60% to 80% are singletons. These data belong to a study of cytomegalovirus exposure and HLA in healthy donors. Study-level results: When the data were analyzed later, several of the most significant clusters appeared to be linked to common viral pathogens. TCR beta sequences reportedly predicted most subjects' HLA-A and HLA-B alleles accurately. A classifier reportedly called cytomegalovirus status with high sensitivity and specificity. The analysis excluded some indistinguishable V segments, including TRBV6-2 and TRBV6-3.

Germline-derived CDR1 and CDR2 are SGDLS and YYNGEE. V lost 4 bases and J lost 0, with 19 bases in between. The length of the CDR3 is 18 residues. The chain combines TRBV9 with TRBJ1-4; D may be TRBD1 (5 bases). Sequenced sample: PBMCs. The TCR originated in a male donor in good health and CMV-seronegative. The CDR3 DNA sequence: TGTGCCAGCAGCCCCCAGACGGGCAGGGCTGCAACTAATGAAAAACTGTTTTTT. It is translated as CASSPQTGRAATNEKLFF.